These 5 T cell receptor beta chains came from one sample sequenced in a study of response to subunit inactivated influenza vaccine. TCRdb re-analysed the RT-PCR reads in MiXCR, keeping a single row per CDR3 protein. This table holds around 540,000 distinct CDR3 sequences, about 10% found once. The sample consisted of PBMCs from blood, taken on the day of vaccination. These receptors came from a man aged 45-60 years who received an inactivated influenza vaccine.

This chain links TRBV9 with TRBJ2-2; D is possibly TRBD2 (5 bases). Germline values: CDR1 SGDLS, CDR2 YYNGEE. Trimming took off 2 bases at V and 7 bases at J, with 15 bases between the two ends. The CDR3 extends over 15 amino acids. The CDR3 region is CASSVLAPIGGELFF. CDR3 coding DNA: TGTGCCAGCAGCGTCCTAGCACCCATCGGCGGGGAGCTGTTTTTT. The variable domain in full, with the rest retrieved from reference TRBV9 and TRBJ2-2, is DSGVTQTPKHLITATGQRVTLRCSPRSGDLSVYWYQQSLDQGLQFLIQYYNGEERAKGNILERFSAQQFPDLHSELNLSSLELGDSALYFCASSVLAPIGGELFFGEGSRLTVL.

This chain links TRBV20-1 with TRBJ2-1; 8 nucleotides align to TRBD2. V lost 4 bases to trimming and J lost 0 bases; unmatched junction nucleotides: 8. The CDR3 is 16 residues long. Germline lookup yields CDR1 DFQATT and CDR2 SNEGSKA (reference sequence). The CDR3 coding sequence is TGCAGTGCTAATCCACTAAGCGGGAGCTCCTACAATGAGCAGTTCTTC. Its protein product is CSANPLSGSSYNEQFF.

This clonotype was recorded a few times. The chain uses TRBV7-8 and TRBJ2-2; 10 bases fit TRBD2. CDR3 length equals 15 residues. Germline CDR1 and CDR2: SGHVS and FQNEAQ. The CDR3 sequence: CAVSSGGARTGELFF. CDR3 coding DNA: TGTGCAGTGTCAAGCGGGGGGGCCAGAACCGGGGAGCTGTTTTTT. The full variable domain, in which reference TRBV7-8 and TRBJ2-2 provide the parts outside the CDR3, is GAGVSQSPRYKVAKRGQDVALRCDPISGHVSLFWYQQALGQGPEFLTYFQNEAQLDKSGLPSDRFFAERPEGSVSTLKIQRTQQEDSAVYLCAVSSGGARTGELFFGEGSRLTVL.

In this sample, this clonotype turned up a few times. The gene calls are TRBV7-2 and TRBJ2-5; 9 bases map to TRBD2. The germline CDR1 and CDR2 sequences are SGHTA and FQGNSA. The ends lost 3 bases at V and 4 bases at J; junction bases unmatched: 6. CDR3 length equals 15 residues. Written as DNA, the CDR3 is TGTGCCAGCAGCTTCTTTAGCGGGAGTGGAGAGACCCAGTACTTC. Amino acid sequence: CASSFFSGSGETQYF.

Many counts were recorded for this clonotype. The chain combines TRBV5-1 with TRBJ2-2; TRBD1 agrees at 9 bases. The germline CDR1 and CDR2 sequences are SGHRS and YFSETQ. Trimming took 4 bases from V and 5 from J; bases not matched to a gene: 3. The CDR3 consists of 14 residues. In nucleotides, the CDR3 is TGCGCCAGCAGCCGGGACAGGGTGACCGGGGAGCTGTTTTTT. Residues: CASSRDRVTGELFF.